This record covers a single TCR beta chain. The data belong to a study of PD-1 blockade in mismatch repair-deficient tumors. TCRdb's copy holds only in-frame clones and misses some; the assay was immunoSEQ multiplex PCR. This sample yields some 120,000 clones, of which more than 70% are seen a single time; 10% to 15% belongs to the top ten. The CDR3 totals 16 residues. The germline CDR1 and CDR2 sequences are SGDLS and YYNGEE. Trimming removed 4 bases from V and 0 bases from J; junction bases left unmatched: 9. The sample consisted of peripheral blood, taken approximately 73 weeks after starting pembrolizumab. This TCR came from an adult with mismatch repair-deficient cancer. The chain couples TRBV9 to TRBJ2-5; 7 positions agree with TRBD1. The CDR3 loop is CASSKTGVRYQETQYF. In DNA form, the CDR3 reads TGTGCCAGCAGCAAAACAGGGGTGCGTTACCAAGAGACCCAGTACTTC.